Here is one TCR beta chain with its context. The antigen is undetermined. The CDR3 runs 17 residues. J lost 1 base, V lost 0 bases, and 7 bases had no gene match. CDR1 is GTSNPN, CDR2 SVGIG, per germline (reference sequence). Original processing notes: For the immunoSEQ data, sequences were junction-only without quality scores, so filtering differed. Sequencing used immunoSEQ multiplex PCR; TCRdb keeps in-frame clones, though not all of them. For V, J and clone size, that table is used; D and trimming come from the DNA. The data contain under 750,000 clones, just under 75% of them singletons. Nashville, Tennessee was home to all donors, each a Caucasian adult. This sample is part of a study of shared clonotypes between healthy human individuals. Study-wide background: Three plates were used per donor for CD4 naive, three for CD4 memory, two for CD8 naive and one for CD8 memory. Notes on the study in general: Clonotype sharing among donors was thought likely to change with sequencing depth.

The chain is built from TRBV30 and TRBJ2-5, with 11 positions matching TRBD2. This clonotype was obtained from a woman aged 25 to 39 in good health. Sequenced sample: memory CD4+ T cells sorted from blood. The sample's subset: CD45RA-negative fraction. For the CDR3, the DNA is TGTGCCTGGAGTGTTCTGGGGACTAGCGGCTCCCAAGAGACCCAGTACTTC. Translating it yields CAWSVLGTSGSQETQYF.